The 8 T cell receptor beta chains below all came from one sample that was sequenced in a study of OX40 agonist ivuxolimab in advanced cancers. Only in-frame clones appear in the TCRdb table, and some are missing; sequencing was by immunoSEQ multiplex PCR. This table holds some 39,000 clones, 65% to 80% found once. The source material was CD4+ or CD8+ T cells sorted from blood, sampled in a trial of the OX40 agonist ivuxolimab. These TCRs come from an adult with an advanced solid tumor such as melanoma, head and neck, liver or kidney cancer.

CDR3: CASSSRGRDIQYF. The CDR3 DNA follows: TGTGCCAGCAGCTCGCGGGGGCGGGACATTCAGTACTTC. This chain links TRBV7-8 with TRBJ2-4; tentatively, D is TRBD2 (7 bases). From germline, CDR1 is SGHVS and CDR2 FQNEAQ. The CDR3 is 13 amino acids. The V end lost 4 bases, the J end lost 8 bases, and 12 bases lay between the germline ends.

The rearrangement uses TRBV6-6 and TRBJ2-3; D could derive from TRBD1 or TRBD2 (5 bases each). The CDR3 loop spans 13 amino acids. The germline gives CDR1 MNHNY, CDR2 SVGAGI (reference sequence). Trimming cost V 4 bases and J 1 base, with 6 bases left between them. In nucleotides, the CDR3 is TGTGCCAGCAGTTTGGGGGGCACAGATACGCAGTATTTT. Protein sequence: CASSLGGTDTQYF.

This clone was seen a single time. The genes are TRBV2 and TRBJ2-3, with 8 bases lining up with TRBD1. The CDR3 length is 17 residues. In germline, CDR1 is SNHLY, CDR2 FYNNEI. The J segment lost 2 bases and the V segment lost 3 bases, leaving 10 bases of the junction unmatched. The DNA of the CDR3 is TGTGCCAGCAGTGAGTTACAGGGGACAGGATTCACAGATACGCAGTATTTT. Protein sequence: CASSELQGTGFTDTQYF.

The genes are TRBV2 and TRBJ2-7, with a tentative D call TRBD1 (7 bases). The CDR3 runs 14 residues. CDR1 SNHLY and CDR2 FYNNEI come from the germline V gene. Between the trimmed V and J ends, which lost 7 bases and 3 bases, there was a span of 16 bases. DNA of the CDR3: TGTGCCAGCAAGGAACGACAGGGAGGCTACGAGCAGTACTTC. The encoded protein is CASKERQGGYEQYF. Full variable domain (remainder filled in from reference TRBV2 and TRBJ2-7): EPEVTQTPSHQVTQMGQEVILRCVPISNHLYFYWYRQILGQKVEFLVSFYNNEISEKSEIFDDQFSVERPDGSNFTLKIRSTKLEDSAMYFCASKERQGGYEQYFGPGTRLTVT.

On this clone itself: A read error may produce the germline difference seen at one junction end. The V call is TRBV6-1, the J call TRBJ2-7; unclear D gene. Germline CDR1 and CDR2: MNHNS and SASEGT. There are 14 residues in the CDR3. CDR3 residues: CASSEYSEDYEQYF. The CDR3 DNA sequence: TGCGCCAGCAGTGAGTATTCAGAAGACTACGAGCAGTACTTC.

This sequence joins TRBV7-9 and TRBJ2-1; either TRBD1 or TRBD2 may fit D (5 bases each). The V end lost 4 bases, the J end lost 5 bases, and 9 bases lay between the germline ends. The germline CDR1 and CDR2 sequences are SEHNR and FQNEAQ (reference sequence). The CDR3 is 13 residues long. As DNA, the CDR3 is TGTGCCAGCAGCTCGGGACCAGACAATGAGCAGTTCTTC. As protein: CASSSGPDNEQFF.

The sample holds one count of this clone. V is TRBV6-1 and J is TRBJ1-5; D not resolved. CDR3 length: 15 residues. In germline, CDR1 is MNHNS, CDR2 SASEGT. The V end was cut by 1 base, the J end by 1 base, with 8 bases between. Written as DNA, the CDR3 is TGTGCCAGCAGTGAAGGGGCTATGAGCAATCAGCCCCAGCATTTT. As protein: CASSEGAMSNQPQHF.

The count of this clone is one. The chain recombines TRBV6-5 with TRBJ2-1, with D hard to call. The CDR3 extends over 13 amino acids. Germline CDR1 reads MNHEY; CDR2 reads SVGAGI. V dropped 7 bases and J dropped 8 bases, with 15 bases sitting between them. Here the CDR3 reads CASTQRSADEQFF. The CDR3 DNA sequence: TGTGCCAGCACCCAAAGAAGCGCCGATGAGCAGTTCTTC.